This is a list of T cell receptor beta chains from one sample in a study of cytomegalovirus exposure and HLA in healthy donors. The method was immunoSEQ multiplex PCR; TCRdb's version includes in-frame clones alone and lacks a portion of them. Among over 200,000 clones listed, roughly 87% were seen once. The sequenced sample consisted of PBMCs. The receptors originated from a woman between 18 and 29 years old in good health and CMV-seropositive. CDR3s include the opening cysteine and the closing phenylalanine or tryptophan. Fields, in order: clone size, D gene, J gene, V gene, CDR3 DNA, CDR3 protein. A D gene is named only where the DNA matches it firmly. The listing skips clone size in some rows; elsewhere it reads once, few, many or a size class.

. | . | TRBJ2-1 | TRBV5-1 | TGCGCCAGCTGTAGACTCCGTGTCTCCTACAATGAGCAGTTCTTC | CASCRLRVSYNEQFF
. | . | TRBJ2-3 | TRBV6-1 | TGTGCCAGCAGTGAGTCGGTTCGGGGGAGTTCAGATACGCAGTATTTT | CASSESVRGSSDTQYF
many | . | TRBJ2-7 | TRBV10-3 | TGTGCCATCAGTATTGGGGAGAGTGGTTCCTACGAGCAGTACTTC | CAISIGESGSYEQYF
few | . | TRBJ1-4 | TRBV7-9 | TGTGCCAGCAGCTTAGAAGGTGCCGGGAGACTGTTTTTT | CASSLEGAGRLFF
. | . | TRBJ2-2 | TRBV5-1 | TGCGCCAGCAGCTTGGAGCGGACCGGGGAGCTGTTTTTT | CASSLERTGELFF
. | . | TRBJ2-2 | TRBV11-2 | TGTGCCAGCAGCCTAAGCTCCGGGACTCTGCGGACCGGGGAGCTGTTTTTT | CASSLSSGTLRTGELFF
. | TRBD2 | TRBJ2-1 | TRBV5-1 | TGCGCCAGCAGCCTCGCTCTTAGCGGGAGGGCCCAGAATGAGCAGTTCTTC | CASSLALSGRAQNEQFF
. | TRBD1 | TRBJ1-4 | TRBV15 | TGTGCCACCAGCAAGTCCGCGGACAGGGGGTTTGAAAAACTGTTTTTT | CATSKSADRGFEKLFF
. | TRBD1 | TRBJ1-2 | TRBV28 | TGTGCCAGCAGTTTCTCTCCTGCAAGGGGGCCGGCCGTTCGAGGCTACACCTTC | CASSFSPARGPAVRGYTF
. | . | TRBJ1-2 | TRBV30 | TGTGCCTGGACATCTAACTATGGCTACACCTTC | CAWTSNYGYTF
few | TRBD2 | TRBJ2-1 | TRBV27 | TGTGCCAGCAGCTGGGGGACTAGCGGGACTCGGCCCTACAATGAGCAGTTCTTC | CASSWGTSGTRPYNEQFF
few | TRBD1 | TRBJ2-7 | TRBV19 | TGTGCCAGTAGCCCACAGGGGTACGAGCAGTACTTC | CASSPQGYEQYF
. | . | TRBJ1-1 | TRBV6-1 | TGTGCCAGCAGTGTGGGGGGTGGGTCCACTGAAGCTTTCTTT | CASSVGGGSTEAFF
. | TRBD1 | TRBJ2-1 | TRBV7-9 | TGTGCCAGCAGCTTAGGGGACAGGGGCGACTACAATGAGCAGTTCTTC | CASSLGDRGDYNEQFF
. | TRBD2 | TRBJ2-1 | TRBV5-1 | TGCGCCAGCAGCTTGGGACTAGCGGTCGACAATGAGCAGTTCTTC | CASSLGLAVDNEQFF
. | . | TRBJ2-2 | TRBV6-1 | TGTGCCAGCAGTGAAGCGGAGAGCACCGGGGAGCTGTTTTTT | CASSEAESTGELFF
. | . | TRBJ2-3 | TRBV7-8 | TGTGCCAGCAGCTTACAGGGAAGAAGTACAGATACGCAGTATTTT | CASSLQGRSTDTQYF
. | . | TRBJ2-7 | TRBV18 | TGTGCCAGCTCACGTACAGGGTCCGGGGAGCAGTACTTC | CASSRTGSGEQYF
. | . | TRBJ1-5 | TRBV7-3 | TGTGCCAGCAGCTTGCTCCCCCCTCTACAGGGCCTCAATCAGCCCCAGCATTTT | CASSLLPPLQGLNQPQHF
once | . | TRBJ1-3 | TRBV10-3 | TGTGCCACCATAGAGGGATCTGGAAACACCATATATTTT | CATIEGSGNTIYF
. | TRBD1 | TRBJ2-5 | TRBV9 | TGTGCCAGCAGCCTCCGGGACAGGGGCTTCCTACGGACCCAGTACTTC | CASSLRDRGFLRTQYF
. | . | TRBJ1-2 | TRBV10-3 | TGTGCCATCAGTGAGTCCACACGATCCTATGGCTACACCTTC | CAISESTRSYGYTF
. | TRBD1 | TRBJ2-1 | TRBV5-6 | TGTGCCAGCAGCGATAGACAGGGAGAGTACAATGAGCAGTTCTTC | CASSDRQGEYNEQFF
. | TRBD2 | TRBJ2-1 | TRBV27 | TGTGCCAGCAGTTTATCGAGTCTAGCGGGGTGGAGCTCCTACAATGAGCAGTTCTTC | CASSLSSLAGWSSYNEQFF
. | . | TRBJ1-1 | TRBV4-1 | TGCGCCAGCAGCCAAGTGCGAGGGGAGGGCACTGAAGCTTTCTTT | CASSQVRGEGTEAFF
. | TRBD1 | TRBJ1-5 | TRBV28 | TGTGCCAGCAGGAGGACAGGGGTTCAGCCCCAGCATTTT | CASRRTGVQPQHF
. | . | TRBJ1-5 | TRBV2 | TGTGCCAGCAGGCCCCAGTTGAGCAATCAGCCCCAGCATTTT | CASRPQLSNQPQHF
. | . | TRBJ1-3 | TRBV7-9 | TGTGCCAGCAGCCCCTGGCGGGTTGGAAACACCATATATTTT | CASSPWRVGNTIYF
. | TRBD1 | TRBJ1-1 | TRBV25-1 | TGTGCCAGCAGTGAACTGACGACAGGGTTGACTGAAGCTTTCTTT | CASSELTTGLTEAFF